This T cell receptor (beta chain) originates from a study of blood T cell repertoires in COVID-19. Across the whole study: Collection of acute and convalescent COVID-19 samples took place in the United States, Italy and Spain. The cDNA or gDNA used as material had been derived from T cells, B-cell-depleted T cells, or PBMCs.

Trimming left V 2 bases short and J 6 bases short, with 18 bases between. Germline values: CDR1 SGHDT, CDR2 YYEEEE. The CDR3 consists of 16 residues. Profiled with immunoSEQ multiplex PCR; TCRdb holds only in-frame clones, not every one. The table lists 200,000 to 250,000 clones, nearly 90% of them singletons, with 10% to 14% in the top ten. The recovered donors of Cohort 3 showed two negative PCRs, clearance, or symptom resolution. The sample comprised PBMCs or T cells enriched from blood (not recorded which). This receptor was obtained from a man aged 25 to 40 who had recovered from COVID-19. The chain carries TRBV5-6 and TRBJ2-1; weak D call: TRBD1 (5 bases). The CDR3 reads CASSFDSPHSPNEQFF. In DNA form, the CDR3 reads TGTGCCAGCAGCTTTGACAGTCCACACTCTCCCAATGAGCAGTTCTTC.